The table lists the clone carrying this T cell receptor (beta chain) with a count of one. The sample belongs to a study of blood T cell repertoires in COVID-19. The wider study: Material from acute and convalescent COVID-19 was sourced from the United States, Italy and Spain. Sources were T cells, B-cell-depleted T cells, or PBMCs; the material itself was cDNA or gDNA.

Per the study methods: The authors estimated nucleated cell counts from reference gene primer amplification. Sequencing was performed with immunoSEQ multiplex PCR; in TCRdb, only in-frame clones are kept and a portion is missing. V and J calls and clone size come straight from that table; D and trimming were deduced from the DNA. The data show under 250,000 clones, with roughly 90% seen just once and around 0.85% held by the top ten. Seattle patients were enrolled during active infection and followed longitudinally. Germline V gives CDR1 MGHRA, CDR2 YSYEKL. V was pared by 1 base and J by 0 bases, with 4 bases of the junction left unmatched. The CDR3 contains 16 residues.

This TCR was sampled from a man in his sixties with COVID-19, enrolled during active disease. Sample: peripheral blood. The chain is built from TRBV4-1 and TRBJ1-1, with 8 bases fitting TRBD1. CDR3 in DNA: TGCGCCAGCAGCCAAGGTTACAGGGGGGTGAACACTGAAGCTTTCTTT. As protein: CASSQGYRGVNTEAFF.